A selection of T cell receptor beta chains follows, all from one sample in a study of T cell responses to AZD1222 COVID-19 vaccine. Clones were sequenced by immunoSEQ multiplex PCR, and TCRdb holds only the in-frame ones, with some missing. The top ten hold 2% to 2.5% of the sample, which has tens of thousands of clones, roughly 89% seen once. This material consisted of peripheral blood, taken on day 0 of AZD1222 vaccination. The receptors were sampled from an adult in good health. CDR3s include the opening cysteine and the closing phenylalanine or tryptophan. A D gene is named only where the DNA matches it firmly. For some rows the clone size is stated as once, few or many, or as a class when expanded; others skip it.

j_call | v_call | clone_size | d_call | cdr3_aa | cdr3_nt
TRBJ2-3 | TRBV11-1 | NA | NA | CASSPEVTDTQYF | TGTGCCAGCAGCCCTGAAGTTACAGATACGCAGTATTTT
TRBJ1-1 | TRBV19 | NA | NA | CASLNFGGANTEAFF | TGTGCCAGCCTGAACTTTGGGGGGGCGAACACTGAAGCTTTCTTT
TRBJ2-2 | TRBV2 | NA | TRBD2 | CASRRGVMVAGMNTGELFF | TGTGCCAGCAGAAGGGGGGTTATGGTAGCGGGAATGAACACCGGGGAGCTGTTTTTT
TRBJ1-2 | TRBV3-1/TRBV3-2 | NA | NA | CASSQEAGNGYTF | TGTGCCAGCAGCCAAGAGGCAGGGAATGGCTACACCTTC
TRBJ2-2 | TRBV18 | NA | NA | CASSPNTGELFF | TGTGCCAGCTCACCGAACACCGGGGAGCTGTTTTTT
TRBJ2-5 | TRBV7-9 | once | TRBD1 | CASSPPDRQETQYF | TGTGCCAGCAGCCCGCCGGACAGGCAAGAGACCCAGTACTTC
TRBJ1-4 | TRBV19 | once | NA | CASSITFRRPPNEKLFF | TGTGCCAGTAGTATAACTTTCAGGAGACCGCCTAATGAAAAACTGTTTTTT
TRBJ1-6 | TRBV30 | once | NA | CAWSVLVSPLHF | TGTGCCTGGAGTGTATTAGTATCACCCCTCCACTTT
TRBJ1-1 | TRBV7-2 | NA | NA | CASSSRWDTEAFF | TGTGCCAGCAGCTCTAGGTGGGACACTGAAGCTTTCTTT
TRBJ1-5 | TRBV2 | NA | NA | CASSEGASQPQHF | TGTGCCAGCAGTGAGGGGGCGAGTCAGCCCCAGCATTTT
TRBJ1-5 | TRBV2 | NA | NA | CASSEDRANQPQHF | TGTGCCAGCAGTGAAGATCGGGCCAATCAGCCCCAGCATTTT
TRBJ2-4 | TRBV7-2 | NA | TRBD1 | CASSSGQGVAKNIQYF | TGTGCCAGCAGCTCCGGACAGGGAGTAGCCAAAAACATTCAGTACTTC
TRBJ1-1 | TRBV19 | NA | NA | CASSIGGANTEAFF | TGTGCCAGTAGTATTGGTGGGGCGAACACTGAAGCTTTCTTT
TRBJ1-4 | TRBV5-4 | NA | NA | CASSLLQDEKLFF | TGTGCCAGCAGCCTACTACAGGATGAAAAACTGTTTTTT
TRBJ2-7 | TRBV19 | NA | NA | CASSTTGVREQYF | TGTGCCAGTAGTACGACAGGTGTCCGGGAGCAGTACTTC
TRBJ2-7 | TRBV28 | NA | NA | CASSREVPYEQYF | TGTGCCAGCAGCCGGGAAGTTCCCTACGAGCAGTACTTC
TRBJ2-6 | TRBV3-1/TRBV3-2 | NA | NA | CASSQQGSGGANVLTF | TGTGCCAGCAGCCAACAGGGTAGTGGCGGGGCCAACGTCCTGACTTTC
TRBJ2-4 | TRBV3-1/TRBV3-2 | NA | NA | CASSHLRGLAKNIQYF | TGTGCCAGCAGCCACCTGCGAGGGCTAGCCAAAAACATTCAGTACTTC
TRBJ1-2 | TRBV13 | once | NA | CASSALPGGYTF | TGTGCCAGCAGCGCGCTCCCAGGTGGCTACACCTTC
TRBJ2-1 | TRBV5-1 | once | NA | CASSPPRVGNEQFF | TGCGCCAGCAGCCCCCCTAGAGTTGGCAATGAGCAGTTCTTC
TRBJ2-1 | TRBV5-1 | NA | TRBD1 | CASSLEDRGATQFF | TGCGCCAGCAGCTTGGAGGACAGGGGGGCGACGCAGTTCTTC
TRBJ2-2 | TRBV15 | NA | TRBD1 | CATSRAKGTGDTGELFF | TGTGCCACCAGCAGAGCCAAGGGGACAGGGGACACCGGGGAGCTGTTTTTT
TRBJ1-1 | TRBV5-4 | NA | NA | CASSLVGVMNTEAFF | TGTGCCAGCAGCTTGGTGGGGGTGATGAACACTGAAGCTTTCTTT
TRBJ1-4 | TRBV18 | NA | NA | CASSPGAGANEKLFF | TGTGCCAGCTCACCGGGGGCGGGTGCTAATGAAAAACTGTTTTTT
TRBJ1-5 | TRBV27 | NA | TRBD1 | CASSGTGLVRQPQHF | TGTGCCAGCAGCGGGACAGGGCTCGTCCGTCAGCCCCAGCATTTT
TRBJ1-2 | TRBV30 | NA | NA | CAWTRNYGYTF | TGTGCCTGGACTCGAAACTATGGCTACACCTTC
TRBJ2-3 | TRBV7-2 | NA | TRBD2 | CASSPSSGGGTDTQYF | TGTGCCAGCAGCCCGTCTAGCGGGGGAGGCACAGATACGCAGTATTTT
TRBJ1-1 | TRBV7-2 | few | TRBD1 | CASSPQGRRTEAFF | TGTGCCAGCAGCCCACAGGGGCGTAGGACTGAAGCTTTCTTT
TRBJ2-1 | TRBV2 | NA | NA | CASSLSSYNEQFF | TGTGCCAGCAGTCTGAGCTCCTACAATGAGCAGTTCTTC
TRBJ1-5 | TRBV19 | NA | NA | CASSITGQPQHF | TGTGCCAGTAGTATTACCGGTCAGCCCCAGCATTTT
TRBJ2-7 | TRBV5-1 | NA | TRBD2 | CASSLESSGSASSYEQYF | TGCGCCAGCAGCTTGGAATCTAGCGGGAGTGCAAGCTCCTACGAGCAGTACTTC
TRBJ1-1 | TRBV3-1/TRBV3-2 | NA | TRBD1 | CASSQASGGSEAFF | TGTGCCAGCAGCCAAGCATCAGGGGGCTCTGAAGCTTTCTTT
TRBJ1-4 | TRBV6-5 | NA | NA | CASSYAQSDNEKLFF | TGTGCCAGCAGTTACGCCCAGTCCGATAATGAAAAACTGTTTTTT
TRBJ1-6 | TRBV5-5 | NA | TRBD1 | CASAVGTGGPKVHF | TGTGCCAGCGCCGTTGGGACAGGGGGACCAAAAGTCCACTTT
TRBJ1-2 | TRBV12-3/TRBV12-4 | NA | TRBD1 | CASESGGDYGYTF | TGTGCCAGCGAATCAGGGGGCGACTATGGCTACACCTTC
TRBJ1-2 | TRBV12-3/TRBV12-4 | NA | NA | CASSSNFYGYTF | TGTGCCAGCAGTAGCAACTTCTATGGCTACACCTTC
TRBJ1-3 | TRBV30 | NA | NA | CAWTVFSGNTIYF | TGTGCCTGGACGGTCTTCTCTGGAAACACCATATATTTT
TRBJ2-7 | TRBV7-6 | NA | TRBD1 | CASRPPGQTSYEQYF | TGTGCCAGCAGACCACCGGGACAGACATCCTACGAGCAGTACTTC
TRBJ1-1 | TRBV4-1 | NA | TRBD1 | CASKPGQGVLNTEAFF | TGCGCCAGCAAGCCGGGACAGGGTGTACTGAACACTGAAGCTTTCTTT
TRBJ2-7 | TRBV6-5 | NA | NA | CASSYGQSKYF | TGTGCCAGCAGTTACGGACAGTCCAAGTACTTC
TRBJ1-2 | TRBV27 | once | NA | CASRGHLDYTF | TGTGCCAGCAGGGGACATTTAGACTACACCTTC
TRBJ2-1 | TRBV19 | NA | NA | CASSGMGDRTYNEQFF | TGTGCCAGTAGTGGCATGGGGGACCGAACTTACAATGAGCAGTTCTTC
TRBJ1-5 | TRBV6-4 | NA | NA | CASTWQCNQPQHF | TGTGCCTCAACCTGGCAATGCAATCAGCCCCAGCATTTT
TRBJ1-1 | TRBV7-9 | NA | NA | CASSLDMGVNTEAFF | TGTGCCAGCAGCCTGGACATGGGGGTGAACACTGAAGCTTTCTTT
TRBJ1-2 | TRBV10-3 | NA | NA | CATSPQEAYGYTF | TGTGCCACCTCGCCCCAGGAGGCCTATGGCTACACCTTC
TRBJ2-2 | TRBV19 | NA | NA | CASSIIRAGHPNTGELFF | TGTGCCAGTAGTATTATTAGGGCAGGCCACCCAAACACCGGGGAGCTGTTTTTT
TRBJ1-2 | TRBV4-3 | NA | NA | CASSQDPVPNYGYTF | TGCGCCAGCAGCCAAGACCCTGTTCCGAACTATGGCTACACCTTC
TRBJ1-2 | TRBV14 | NA | NA | CASSQDRAGKYGYTF | TGTGCCAGCAGCCAAGATCGGGCAGGGAAGTATGGCTACACCTTC
TRBJ2-3 | TRBV6-1 | NA | NA | CASSAPATRGADTQYF | TGTGCCAGCAGTGCCCCGGCAACTCGAGGGGCAGATACGCAGTATTTT
TRBJ2-3 | TRBV27 | NA | NA | CASSFPRPGKSGLANLDDTQYF | TGTGCCAGCAGTTTTCCGCGGCCCGGTAAATCGGGGCTAGCCAACCTAGATGATACGCAGTATTTT
TRBJ2-5 | TRBV11-2 | once | NA | CASSENRGGETQYF | TGTGCCAGCAGCGAAAACCGGGGTGGAGAGACCCAGTACTTC
TRBJ2-3 | TRBV10-1 | NA | NA | CASSDGADTQYF | TGCGCCAGCAGTGACGGGGCAGATACGCAGTATTTT
TRBJ2-3 | TRBV28 | NA | TRBD1 | CASSLATGGVDTQYF | TGTGCCAGCAGTTTAGCGACAGGGGGCGTAGATACGCAGTATTTT